One and the same sample provided the 17 T cell receptor beta chains below, sequenced in a study of shared clonotypes between healthy human individuals. Assay used: immunoSEQ multiplex PCR; TCRdb lists only in-frame clones, some missing. The repertoire holds more than 2,000,000 clones, with 80% to 95% as singletons. What was sequenced was naive CD4+ T cells from PBMCs. Subset specified: CD45RA+ positively selected. These TCRs come from a man aged 18 to 35 in good health. Some clones in this sample may be carry-over from other donors' samples.

The chain has TRBV30 and TRBJ2-5, with 9 bases identical to TRBD2. V shed 3 bases, J shed 1 base, and the junction held 9 bases outside the gene matches. CDR1 GTSNPN and CDR2 SVGIG come from the germline V gene (reference sequence). This CDR3 is 16 amino acids long. CDR3: CAWSAAAGGPQETQYF. In DNA, the CDR3 is TGTGCCTGGAGCGCCGCGGCGGGAGGGCCCCAAGAGACCCAGTACTTC.

The V call is TRBV28, the J call TRBJ2-7; 7 bases line up with TRBD1. Unmatched junction bases numbered 6, after V lost 5 bases and J lost 2 bases. Germline V gives CDR1 MDHEN, CDR2 SYDVKM. The CDR3 extends over 14 amino acids. The CDR3 bases are TGTGCCAGCAGTACGCCGGGACAGACCTACGAGCAGTACTTC. Protein sequence: CASSTPGQTYEQYF.

The rearrangement uses TRBV7-2 and TRBJ2-7; D not certain. With 3 bases removed from V and 6 bases from J, the gap between germline ends came to 9 bases. Germline V gene data show CDR1 as SGHTA and CDR2 as FQGNSA. The CDR3 consists of 12 residues. The CDR3 reads CASSFLLPEQYF. CDR3 coding DNA: TGTGCCAGCAGCTTCTTACTACCCGAGCAGTACTTC.

This clone was observed a single time. The rearrangement joins TRBV7-9 to TRBJ2-7; the D is unclear. The CDR3 extends over 12 amino acids. The V end lost 5 bases, the J end lost 4 bases, and 9 bases lay between the germline ends. The germline V gene has CDR1 SEHNR and CDR2 FQNEAQ (reference sequence). The CDR3 is CASSPVVYEQYF. CDR3 in DNA: TGTGCCAGCAGCCCAGTGGTGTACGAGCAGTACTTC.

This clone came up once. Additional DNA sequences in this sample encode the identical CDR3. The chain is built from TRBV2 and TRBJ2-3, with 11 positions matching TRBD2. V lost 4 bases to trimming and J lost 5 bases; unmatched junction nucleotides: 2. The germline V gene encodes CDR1 SNHLY and CDR2 FYNNEI. The CDR3 consists of 14 residues. For the CDR3, the DNA is TGTGCCAGCAGTGTCACTAGCGGGGGAGATACGCAGTATTTT. It translates to CASSVTSGGDTQYF.

The chain uses TRBV19 and TRBJ1-1; TRBD1 might be the D (5 bases). Trimming took 3 bases from V and 6 from J, leaving 11 bases between them. The CDR3 length is 13 residues. The germline V gene encodes CDR1 LNHDA and CDR2 SQIVND (reference sequence). The chain's CDR3 is CASSIPQTAEAFF. CDR3 in DNA: TGTGCCAGTAGTATTCCCCAGACAGCTGAAGCTTTCTTT.

The CDR3 bases are TGTGCCAGCTTCGGGACAAAAAACACCATATATTTT. Its protein product is CASFGTKNTIYF. The rearrangement joins TRBV7-2 to TRBJ1-3, with D tentatively TRBD1 (6 bases). The length of the CDR3 is 12 residues. Trimming removed 8 bases from V and 6 bases from J, with 11 bases in between. The V gene's germline CDR1 is SGHTA and CDR2 FQGNSA.

The chain links TRBV28 to TRBJ2-2; D ambiguous. Looked up from germline, CDR1 is MDHEN and CDR2 is SYDVKM. V lost 4 bases and J 0 bases, leaving 9 bases between the germline ends. The CDR3 runs 15 residues. In DNA form, the CDR3 reads TGTGCCAGCAGTTCTCGTCGAACGAACACCGGGGAGCTGTTTTTT. Protein: CASSSRRTNTGELFF. Variable domain in full (rest from reference TRBV28 and TRBJ2-2): DVKVTQSSRYLVKRTGEKVFLECVQDMDHENMFWYRQDPGLGLRLIYFSYDVKMKEKGDIPEGYSVSREKKERFSLILESASTNQTSMYLCASSSRRTNTGELFFGEGSRLTVL.

Details on this clone: Other DNA sequences in the same sample also yield this CDR3. This sequence joins TRBV18 and TRBJ2-5; 12 bases are a match to TRBD2. V lost 3 bases, J lost 4 bases, and 3 bases stayed unmatched. This CDR3 region has 15 residues. The V gene's germline CDR1 is KGHSH and CDR2 LQKENI. CDR3 DNA sequence: TGTGCCAGCTCACCGCCTAGCGGGAGGGGAGAGACCCAGTACTTC. It yields the protein CASSPPSGRGETQYF. Full variable domain (missing parts from reference TRBV18 and TRBJ2-5): NAGVMQNPRHLVRRRGQEARLRCSPMKGHSHVYWYRQLPEEGLKFMVYLQKENIIDESGMPKERFSAEFPKEGPSILRIQQVVRGDSAAYFCASSPPSGRGETQYFGPGTRLLVL.

This clone was counted between two and nine times. CDR3 in DNA: TGTGCCAGCAGCTTAGACCCCCCGAAGGTTCGGGTCTGGTACTTC. Translated, it gives CASSLDPPKVRVWYF. The J gene is TRBJ2-7, the V gene TRBV7-2; D gene uncertain. Germline assignment: CDR1 SGHTA and CDR2 FQGNSA. The CDR3 length is 15 residues. V lost 1 base to trimming and J lost 12 bases, with 22 bases between them. The complete variable domain, with remaining parts taken from reference TRBV7-2 and TRBJ2-7, reads GAGVSQSPSNKVTEKGKDVELRCDPISGHTALYWYRQSLGQGLEFLIYFQGNSAPDKSGLPSDRFSAERTGGSVSTLTIQRTQQEDSAVYLCASSLDPPKVRVWYFGPGTRLTVT.

This sequence joins TRBV4-1 and TRBJ1-3; TRBD1 matches at 7 bases. Germline V gene sequence: CDR1 MGHRA, CDR2 YSYEKL. The CDR3 covers 17 residues. V was pared by 4 bases and J by 0 bases, with 9 bases of the junction left unmatched. CDR3 sequence reads: CASSLRDRHDSGNTIYF. CDR3 sequence (DNA): TGCGCCAGCAGCCTCCGGGACAGACATGACTCTGGAAACACCATATATTTT.

The CDR3 sequence is CASRRGTGNTGELFF. The CDR3, as DNA: TGTGCCAGCAGGAGAGGGACAGGGAACACCGGGGAGCTGTTTTTT. This sequence joins TRBV2 and TRBJ2-2, with TRBD1 matching over 8 bases. V lost 6 bases, J lost 1 base, and 4 bases stayed unmatched. Germline V gives CDR1 SNHLY, CDR2 FYNNEI. The CDR3 has 15 residues.

The DNA for the CDR3 is TGTGCCAGCAGTTTATTGGGGCTATCCGGGTACGAGCAGTACTTC. As protein: CASSLLGLSGYEQYF. This chain links TRBV27 with TRBJ2-7; possibly TRBD1 for D (5 bases). V was cut by 1 base and J by 4 bases, with 14 bases left in between. This CDR3 has 15 residues. CDR1 is MNHEY and CDR2 is SMNVEV in the germline V gene (reference sequence).

This chain links TRBV10-1 with TRBJ2-7; 9 bases are a match to TRBD1. The germline V gene encodes CDR1 WNHNN and CDR2 SYGVQD (reference sequence). With 5 bases clipped from V and 5 bases from J, the junction kept 7 bases outside the gene matches. This CDR3 region has 14 residues. Written as DNA, the CDR3 is TGCGCCAGCAGTCCCGGGACAGGGATAGACGAGCAGTACTTC. Protein: CASSPGTGIDEQYF.

J is TRBJ2-1 and V is TRBV28, with a tentative D call TRBD1 (5 bases). Trimming cost V 5 bases and J 16 bases, with 18 bases left between them. Germline lookup yields CDR1 MDHEN and CDR2 SYDVKM. This CDR3 contains 12 residues. The CDR3: CASSTRAGQQFF. CDR3 in DNA: TGTGCCAGCAGTACCCGGGCAGGGCAACAATTCTTC. Looking up the rest from reference TRBV28 and TRBJ2-1 gives the full variable domain: DVKVTQSSRYLVKRTGEKVFLECVQDMDHENMFWYRQDPGLGLRLIYFSYDVKMKEKGDIPEGYSVSREKKERFSLILESASTNQTSMYLCASSTRAGQQFFGPGTRLTVL.

This clone was observed a single time. The chain joins TRBV27 to TRBJ1-1; weak D call: TRBD1 (5 bases). CDR1 MNHEY and CDR2 SMNVEV come from the germline V gene (reference sequence). V was clipped by 5 bases and J by 6 bases, with 16 bases between them. The CDR3 is 14 amino acids. CDR3 DNA sequence: TGTGCCAGCAGTCCATCCCCGAGGGGATCTGAAGCTTTCTTT. Protein sequence: CASSPSPRGSEAFF.

The J gene is TRBJ2-5, the V gene TRBV5-1; D gene uncertain. Deletions cut 0 bases from V and 5 bases from J, with 14 bases between. The germline V gene encodes CDR1 SGHRS and CDR2 YFSETQ. This CDR3 is built from 15 residues. CDR3 DNA: TGCGCCAGCAGCTTGGCCGGCTCTCTGAGGGAGACCCAGTACTTC. It translates to CASSLAGSLRETQYF. Supplemented by reference TRBV5-1 and TRBJ2-5, the full variable domain reads KAGVTQTPRYLIKTRGQQVTLSCSPISGHRSVSWYQQTPGQGLQFLFEYFSETQRNKGNFPGRFSGRQFSNSRSEMNVSTLELGDSALYLCASSLAGSLRETQYFGPGTRLLVL.